The clone carrying this TCR beta chain turned up a few times. What it binds is unknown. This record comes from a study of T cell repertoires in cytomegalovirus infection. Study-wide points: CMV-specific TCR beta clonotypes restricted by HLA-C were the ones dominating the ex vivo response.

Using its own MiXCR run on the reads, TCRdb lists one record per CDR3 protein. The sample contains over 300,000 distinct CDR3 sequences, 9% to 9.5% of which appear only once. V lost 5 bases to trimming and J lost 0 bases, with 20 bases between them. The CDR3 runs to 19 residues. CDR1 is MNHEY, CDR2 SVGAGI, per germline. Sequences were obtained from PBMCs. The chain recombines TRBV6-5 with TRBJ2-6; D gene unclear. The sequence derives from a human donor in good health (CMV status not recorded). Some clones in this sample may be carry-over from other donors' samples. CDR3 DNA: TGTGCCAGCAGTCCACGCTGGGGTCAAAAACACTCTGGGGCCAACGTCCTGACTTTC. Protein product: CASSPRWGQKHSGANVLTF.